This TCR beta chain was retrieved from a study of blood T cells in healthy people across ages. Primers used in a second PCR of about 6 to 11 cycles were a sample-barcoded 5' primer and a J-beta primer mix. With 12 random nucleotides, a template-switch adaptor tagged each individual cDNA molecule. TCRdb passed the 5' RACE reads through MiXCR, listing each CDR3 protein once. Of 1.5 million to 2 million distinct CDR3 sequences in the sample, 28% are singletons; the top ten hold 7.7%. This clonotype came up a few times. V lost 0 bases to trimming and J lost 5 bases; unmatched junction nucleotides: 3. The CDR3 sequence is 14 residues long. Per the germline V gene, CDR1 is SGHRS and CDR2 is YFSETQ. Collection of around 9.3 milliliters of peripheral blood was performed for each donor.

The specimen was blood. The receptor comes from a woman aged 30 to 39 in good health. The V call is TRBV5-1, the J call TRBJ2-7; 9 nucleotides agree with TRBD1. The CDR3 spells CASSLVRTGDEQYF. The CDR3 DNA reads as TGCGCCAGCAGCTTGGTGAGGACAGGGGACGAGCAGTACTTC.